Listed below are T cell receptor beta chains from one sample, sequenced in a study of blood T cell repertoires in COVID-19. The protocol was immunoSEQ multiplex PCR, while the TCRdb copy is restricted to in-frame clones and leaves out a portion. The table records hundreds of thousands of clones, roughly 76% of them present only once. The specimen sequenced was peripheral blood. Receptors were obtained from a woman older than 75 with COVID-19, enrolled during active disease. Both conserved end residues are part of each CDR3. The order of the fields is CDR3 protein, CDR3 DNA, clone size, J gene, V gene, D gene. The D gene is left open where the match is weak. Only some rows state a clone size, as once, few, many or a class for expanded clones.

CDR3: CASSSGLAGPQETQYF; DNA: TGTGCCAGCAGCTCGGGACTAGCGGGACCCCAAGAGACCCAGTACTTC; size: NA; J: TRBJ2-5; V: TRBV6-6; D: TRBD2
CDR3: CASSQMGGPGGYTF; DNA: TGTGCCAGCAGCCAAATGGGGGGGCCCGGAGGCTACACCTTC; size: once; J: TRBJ1-2; V: TRBV4-2; D: NA
CDR3: CASNSGTHNYGYTF; DNA: TGTGCCAGCAACAGCGGGACACATAACTATGGCTACACCTTC; size: NA; J: TRBJ1-2; V: TRBV28; D: NA
CDR3: CASSEIEEQYF; DNA: TGTGCCAGCAGTGAAATAGAGGAGCAGTACTTC; size: few; J: TRBJ2-7; V: TRBV25-1; D: NA
CDR3: CASSLEAGGFAEAFF; DNA: TGCGCCAGCAGCTTGGAGGCAGGGGGCTTCGCTGAAGCTTTCTTT; size: NA; J: TRBJ1-1; V: TRBV5-1; D: TRBD1
CDR3: CASSLLAAALNEQFF; DNA: TGTGCCAGCAGCTTATTAGCGGCCGCCTTAAATGAGCAGTTCTTC; size: NA; J: TRBJ2-1; V: TRBV7-3; D: NA
CDR3: CASILAPNTGELFF; DNA: TGTGCCAGCATCCTAGCCCCGAACACCGGGGAGCTGTTTTTT; size: NA; J: TRBJ2-2; V: TRBV6-5; D: NA
CDR3: CASSPSRFFDSPLHF; DNA: TGTGCCAGCAGCCCAAGCAGGTTCTTCGATTCACCCCTCCACTTT; size: NA; J: TRBJ1-6; V: TRBV7-9; D: NA
CDR3: CASSRNGGNTEAFF; DNA: TGTGCCAGCAGCCGTAACGGCGGGAACACTGAAGCTTTCTTT; size: NA; J: TRBJ1-1; V: TRBV3-1/TRBV3-2; D: NA
CDR3: CASSLDSLAKNIQYF; DNA: TGTGCCAGCAGCTTAGACAGCTTAGCCAAAAACATTCAGTACTTC; size: once; J: TRBJ2-4; V: TRBV7-9; D: NA
CDR3: CASSQRQAVGQPQHF; DNA: TGTGCCAGCAGCCAAAGACAAGCGGTCGGTCAGCCCCAGCATTTT; size: few; J: TRBJ1-5; V: TRBV5-5; D: NA
CDR3: CASSTGQSSYNEQFF; DNA: TGTGCCAGCAGTACGGGACAGAGCTCCTACAATGAGCAGTTCTTC; size: NA; J: TRBJ2-1; V: TRBV6-5; D: TRBD1
CDR3: CASSVTGEDSPLHF; DNA: TGTGCCAGTAGCGTGACAGGAGAGGATTCACCCCTCCACTTT; size: NA; J: TRBJ1-6; V: TRBV19; D: NA
CDR3: CASSYSTGLGNYGYTF; DNA: TGTGCCAGCAGTTACTCGACGGGTCTGGGTAACTATGGCTACACCTTC; size: NA; J: TRBJ1-2; V: TRBV6-5; D: NA